What follows are 25 T cell receptor beta chains derived from one specimen sequenced in a study of T-cell memory formation after mild COVID-19. Each CDR3 protein gets one entry after TCRdb re-called the 5' RACE reads with MiXCR. The sample lists under 50,000 distinct CDR3 sequences, about 28% seen once, with around 44% in the top ten. The sequencing sample was made of PBMCs or a T cell subset sorted from them (not recorded which). The receptors shown here come from a young man who had mild COVID-19 (a few samples of this study predate the infection). Cell type and time point are not known.

The chain couples TRBV18 to TRBJ2-5, with TRBD1 matching 7 bases. The V and J ends lost 6 bases and 2 bases, in that order; junction bases with no gene match: 15. CDR1 and CDR2 from the germline V gene are KGHSH and LQKENI. This CDR3 region has 17 residues. CDR3 region: CASSATGTVVWQETQYF. CDR3 DNA sequence: TGTGCCAGCTCCGCGACCGGGACAGTCGTTTGGCAAGAGACCCAGTACTTC.

The gene calls are TRBV7-9 and TRBJ2-7; D is undetermined. The germline V gene has CDR1 SEHNR and CDR2 FQNEAQ (reference sequence). The germline V and J ends were trimmed by 5 bases and 6 bases, with 8 bases remaining between them. The CDR3 consists of 11 residues. CDR3 in amino acids: CASSHSGEQYF. DNA for the CDR3: TGTGCCAGCAGCCACAGTGGCGAGCAGTACTTC.

The chain links TRBV10-3 to TRBJ2-1; no firm D call. The CDR3 sequence is 13 residues long. Germline-derived CDR1 and CDR2 are ENHRY and SYGVKD. The germline V and J ends were trimmed by 4 bases and 10 bases, with 14 bases remaining between them. CDR3 DNA: TGTGCCATCAGTGTATTAGTGACTGACGAGCAGTTCTTC. This translates into CAISVLVTDEQFF.

The J gene is TRBJ2-1, the V gene TRBV3-1; 10 nucleotides align to TRBD2. Germline V gene lookup returns CDR1 LGHDT and CDR2 YNNKEL (reference sequence). The junction had 3 bases not matched to a gene; V was cut back by 2 bases and J by 5 bases. The CDR3 is 15 amino acids. As DNA, the CDR3 is TGTGCCAGCAGCCAATTGGGACTAGCGCACAATGAGCAGTTCTTC. Its protein product is CASSQLGLAHNEQFF.

The chain recombines TRBV5-1 with TRBJ1-1; a possible D gene is TRBD1 (6 bases). Germline V gives CDR1 SGHRS, CDR2 YFSETQ. The V gene lost 1 base and the J gene lost 6 bases, with 13 bases spanning the gap. This CDR3 region has 14 residues. For the CDR3, the DNA is TGCGCCAGCAGCTTGTCTACAGGGCAGCCTGAAGCTTTCTTT. It encodes CASSLSTGQPEAFF.

The chain carries TRBV28 and TRBJ2-4, with D maybe TRBD1 (7 bases). Germline V lookup: CDR1 MDHEN, CDR2 SYDVKM. There are 14 residues in the CDR3. V gave up 4 bases and J gave up 8 bases, with 15 bases separating them. The CDR3 sequence is CASSWSGGRYIQYF. The DNA of the CDR3 is TGTGCCAGCAGTTGGTCAGGGGGGCGCTACATTCAGTACTTC.

This clonotype was counted between two and nine times. The chain recombines TRBV6-2 or TRBV6-3 with TRBJ2-5; no definite D call. CDR1 and CDR2 (germline): MNHEY, SVGEGT. This CDR3 contains 13 residues. Trimming took 2 bases from V and 5 from J, leaving 9 bases between them. The CDR3 DNA reads as TGTGCCAGCAGTTACCGGAACGTCGAGACCCAGTACTTC. Translated, it gives CASSYRNVETQYF.

Within the sample, this clonotype is medium-sized (0.01 to 0.1%). J is TRBJ1-5 and V is TRBV15; no firm D call. V shed 0 bases and J shed 3 bases, with 15 bases lying between them. The CDR3 totals 17 residues. Germline V gene lookup returns CDR1 LNHNV and CDR2 YYDKDF (reference sequence). CDR3 coding DNA: TGTGCCACCAGCAGAGAATGGGCCGTTCCGTTCAATCAGCCCCAGCATTTT. Its protein product is CATSREWAVPFNQPQHF.

The table lists this clonotype with a few counts. The chain couples TRBV9 to TRBJ2-2; D is unresolved. The CDR3 sequence is 13 residues long. The V end lost 2 bases, the J end lost 7 bases, and 9 bases lay between the germline ends. Germline V lookup: CDR1 SGDLS, CDR2 YYNGEE. CDR3 sequence: CASSVGSIGELFF. The DNA of the CDR3 is TGTGCCAGCAGCGTGGGGTCTATCGGGGAGCTGTTTTTT.

The chain links TRBV4-3 to TRBJ2-1, with 7 nucleotides matching TRBD1. Losses at the gene ends were 1 base for V and 4 bases for J; bases not matched to a gene: 7. From germline, CDR1 is LGHNA and CDR2 YSLEER. The CDR3 extends over 16 amino acids. The CDR3 DNA is TGCGCCAGCAGCCAAGGGACAGGAAGGGGGTACAATGAGCAGTTCTTC. The encoded protein is CASSQGTGRGYNEQFF.

This clonotype has just a few counts. This CDR3 is CASRGGSYNEQFF. CDR3 DNA: TGTGCCAGCAGGGGAGGGTCGTACAATGAGCAGTTCTTC. V usage is TRBV2 and J usage is TRBJ2-1; 7 nucleotides align to TRBD2. After removal of 6 bases from V and 4 bases from J, the junction contained 3 bases not matched to a gene. Looked up from germline, CDR1 is SNHLY and CDR2 is FYNNEI. This CDR3 is 13 amino acids long.

This clonotype has just a few counts. V usage is TRBV14 and J usage is TRBJ2-7; perhaps TRBD1 as D (6 bases). The V gene's germline CDR1 is SGHDN and CDR2 FVKESK. This CDR3 region has 14 residues. Deletions cut 1 base from V and 4 bases from J, with 11 bases between. CDR3 in DNA: TGTGCCAGCAGCCAAGCAGGGGATGGGTACGAGCAGTACGTC. It yields the protein CASSQAGDGYEQYV.

This chain joins TRBV6-5 and TRBJ2-7; 9 positions match TRBD1. Trimming removed 4 bases from V and 6 bases from J; junction bases left unmatched: 7. CDR1 is MNHEY and CDR2 is SVGAGI in the germline V gene. This CDR3 comprises 14 residues. This CDR3 reads CASSLTGGNTEQYF. The CDR3 DNA sequence: TGTGCCAGCAGTTTGACAGGGGGGAATACCGAGCAGTACTTC.

This clonotype was recorded many times. The rearrangement links TRBV4-1 to TRBJ2-5, with D perhaps TRBD1 (7 bases). The CDR3 extends over 16 amino acids. V lost 3 bases, J lost 2 bases, and 16 bases lay in between. Germline V CDR1 and CDR2: MGHRA, YSYEKL. The CDR3, as DNA: TGCGCCAGCAGCCAGCCTGGCAGGGGGGCGCAAGAGACCCAGTACTTC. Translated: CASSQPGRGAQETQYF.

The J gene is TRBJ1-2, the V gene TRBV19; D uncertain. The germline CDR1 and CDR2 sequences are LNHDA and SQIVND (reference sequence). V was clipped by 11 bases and J by 6 bases, with 19 bases between them. The CDR3 has 13 amino acids. The CDR3 sequence is CASGVGGFDGYTF. DNA of the CDR3: TGTGCCTCAGGTGTGGGCGGGTTCGATGGCTACACCTTC.

This clonotype showed up just once. The V call is TRBV4-1, the J call TRBJ2-2, with D unclear. Germline V gene sequence: CDR1 MGHRA, CDR2 YSYEKL. The CDR3 length is 12 residues. The ends were cut back, 0 bases at V and 5 bases at J, with 1 base in the middle. Here the CDR3 reads CASSQETGELFF. In nucleotides, the CDR3 is TGCGCCAGCAGCCAAGAGACCGGGGAGCTGTTTTTT.

This clonotype turned up a few times. The chain links TRBV4-1 to TRBJ2-7, with D unclear. The length of the CDR3 is 17 residues. Germline CDR1 MGHRA, CDR2 YSYEKL. Deletions cut 2 bases from V and 0 bases from J, with 17 bases between. DNA of the CDR3: TGCGCCAGCAGCCAATTGGCAGGACGGACGAGCTCCTACGAGCAGTACTTC. Encoded protein: CASSQLAGRTSSYEQYF.

The V and J genes are TRBV7-9 and TRBJ2-5, with D perhaps TRBD1 or TRBD2 (5 bases each). From germline, CDR1 is SEHNR and CDR2 FQNEAQ (reference sequence). CDR3 size: 14 residues. Trimming removed 3 bases at V and 4 bases at J, with 12 bases between. CDR3 sequence: CASSLARERETQYF. The CDR3 DNA sequence: TGTGCCAGCAGCTTGGCCAGGGAGAGAGAGACCCAGTACTTC.

This chain connects TRBV14 to TRBJ2-2; D unclear. Germline values: CDR1 SGHDN, CDR2 FVKESK. The CDR3 totals 13 residues. The ends were cut back, 4 bases at V and 7 bases at J, with 10 bases in the middle. In nucleotides, the CDR3 is TGTGCCAGCAGCCCCGCGAGCCACGGGGAGCTGTTTTTT. This gives the protein CASSPASHGELFF.

The V and J genes are TRBV25-1 and TRBJ2-3, with D uncertain. There are 11 residues in the CDR3. V lost 3 bases, J lost 11 bases, and 9 bases lay in between. The V gene's germline CDR1 is MGHDK and CDR2 SYGVNS. The CDR3 DNA reads as TGTGCCAGCAGTGAGATAAAGGGGCAGTATTTT. Translation gives CASSEIKGQYF.

The rearrangement links TRBV2 to TRBJ2-1; D not resolved. In germline, CDR1 is SNHLY, CDR2 FYNNEI. CDR3 length equals 12 residues. The germline V and J ends were trimmed by 7 bases and 0 bases, with 4 bases remaining between them. The CDR3 here is CASKDSYNEQFF. The CDR3 bases are TGTGCCAGCAAGGACTCCTACAATGAGCAGTTCTTC. The variable domain in full, with the rest retrieved from reference TRBV2 and TRBJ2-1, is EPEVTQTPSHQVTQMGQEVILRCVPISNHLYFYWYRQILGQKVEFLVSFYNNEISEKSEIFDDQFSVERPDGSNFTLKIRSTKLEDSAMYFCASKDSYNEQFFGPGTRLTVL.

Only a few counts were recorded for this clonotype. The chain carries TRBV29-1 and TRBJ2-5; D possibly uses TRBD1 or TRBD2 (5 bases each). Germline CDR1 and CDR2: SQVTM and ANQGSEA. V lost 4 bases and J lost 4, with 13 bases in between. The CDR3 has 13 amino acids. The CDR3 is CSVVLGVGETQYF. DNA of the CDR3: TGCAGCGTTGTCCTGGGGGTCGGAGAGACCCAGTACTTC. Full variable domain (outside the CDR3, taken from reference TRBV29-1 and TRBJ2-5): SAVISQKPSRDICQRGTSLTIQCQVDSQVTMMFWYRQQPGQSLTLIATANQGSEATYESGFVIDKFPISRPNLTFSTLTVSNMSPEDSSIYLCSVVLGVGETQYFGPGTRLLVL.

This rearrangement joins TRBV6-2 or TRBV6-3 to TRBJ2-7; tentative D call: TRBD2 (5 bases). The V end was cut by 7 bases, the J end by 3 bases, with 13 bases between. The germline V gene has CDR1 MNHEY and CDR2 SVGEGT. The CDR3 spans 13 residues. The DNA of the CDR3 is TGTGCCAGCAAATATGCGGGTGGCTACGAGCAGTACGTC. This sequence encodes CASKYAGGYEQYV.

V and J are TRBV7-2 and TRBJ1-5; possibly TRBD1 for D (5 bases). The CDR3 sequence is 16 residues long. The V end lost 0 bases, the J end lost 8 bases, and 17 bases lay between the germline ends. CDR1 is SGHTA, CDR2 FQGNSA, per germline. CDR3 DNA: TGTGCCAGCAGCTTAGCGTGGGGACCGCCGTGGGAGCCCCAGCATTTT. It specifies CASSLAWGPPWEPQHF.

This clonotype was seen a few times. The chain links TRBV5-1 to TRBJ1-5; perhaps TRBD1 as D (5 bases). CDR3 length: 15 residues. Trimming removed 1 base at V and 10 bases at J, with 18 bases between. Germline lookup yields CDR1 SGHRS and CDR2 YFSETQ. DNA of the CDR3: TGCGCCAGCAGCTTGTGGGGGGACTCTTTTGATCCCCAGCATTTT. As protein: CASSLWGDSFDPQHF.